This note documents a single T cell receptor (beta chain) sequence. The antigen remains unidentified. This sample is drawn from a study of PD-1 blockade in classical Hodgkin lymphoma. About the research overall: Patients were infused with nivolumab 3 mg/kg every 2 weeks. Findings of the study overall: Patients newly diagnosed and complete responders had comparable baseline diversity. Exclusion applied to patients who initiated nivolumab less than 1 year following ASCT.

This table comes from immunoSEQ multiplex PCR, and its TCRdb copy is limited to in-frame clones, with some not included. The table records 84,000 or so clones, 80% to 95% of them present only once. V was clipped by 4 bases and J by 0 bases, with 13 bases between them. Per the germline V gene, CDR1 is SQVTM and CDR2 is ANQGSEA. This CDR3 is 15 amino acids long. Autologous stem cell transplantation was followed by relapse in every patient, and brentuximab vedotin exposure varied. The receptor's source is a human donor with classical Hodgkin lymphoma. This specimen consisted of peripheral blood mononuclear cells (PBMCs), obtained before the second cycle of nivolumab. The V and J genes are TRBV29-1 and TRBJ2-1, with D possibly matching TRBD2 (6 bases). CDR3 bases: TGCAGCGTTGGAAGGGACTGGGGCTCCTACAATGAGCAGTTCTTC. Translation: CSVGRDWGSYNEQFF.